This T cell receptor (beta chain) comes out of a study of identical twins (dated by TCRdb to between 2015 and 2016). As for the study more broadly: To test whether fetal clonotypes persist, the study used deep sequencing on TCR alpha and beta repertoires from monozygotic twins, unrelated adults of various ages, and cord blood. To rule out contamination, the twin experiments were replicated at different times with different library preparation protocols.

This clonotype was detected many times. The antigen it recognizes is unknown. No clone much larger than this one lies a single base away; base qualities are absent. General study outcomes and caveats: Compared with coincidental sharing between unrelated individuals, an excess of low generation-probability sequences was observed among out-of-frame TCR alpha sequences shared between twins. In monozygotic twins, out-of-frame TCR alpha sharing was systematically underestimated by recombination models, although the models agreed with sharing between unrelated individuals. Abundant cord blood beta clonotypes had fewer insertions, young adult naive repertoires showed a similar but weaker trend, and memory repertoires showed no such trend. Because the same donors could not be followed over many years, the conclusions relied on cross-sectional statistical analysis. A weaker excess of twin sharing was found in beta out-of-frame sequences because the signal-to-noise ratio was lowered by fewer shared sequences. Invariant T cells such as MAIT and iNKT could partly confound zero-insertion analyses, though diverse VJ usage argued against this for most clonotypes.

All donors were healthy Caucasians. The twin cohort consisted of three pairs of female monozygotic twins, all aged roughly 18 to 29 years. RNA for TCR libraries was isolated from peripheral blood mononuclear cells. The library was built by means of 5' RACE. Sequenced on an Illumina HiSeq 2000. A universal primer binding site was added through template switching, and the final cDNA carried a unique molecular identifier so that TCR cDNA molecules could be counted accurately. First-strand cDNA for TCR alpha and beta chains was synthesized from specific primers in the conserved constant-segment region. To control for contamination, every cDNA library was double barcoded, receiving both a SMART-Mk sample barcode and Illumina barcodes. TruSeq adapter sequences and Illumina sample barcodes were added in two successive PCR steps. TCR alpha and beta cDNA libraries were sequenced on the Illumina HiSeq platform with custom primers. The paper's data handling went like this. Raw reads were processed with MiGEC to extract unique molecular identifiers, and MiXCR was used to determine CDR3 positions. For each individual, recombination models were inferred using an EM algorithm with the repgenHMM and IGoR tools. Shared clonotype analysis was performed with the tcR package in R, normalizing sharing by the product of cloneset sizes. To study raw recombination without the effects of thymic and clonal selection, out-of-frame nonproductive sequences were analyzed. The public reads were reprocessed in TCRdb via fastp at Q25 and MiXCR, keeping in-frame beta chains. One record per CDR3 amino acid sequence lists the most common genes and DNA. The V and J calls, along with clone size, are taken from TCRdb and not from the paper's own processing. The table for this sample lists some 730,000 distinct CDR3 sequences; 18% of them were counted only once. The ten biggest clones cover about an eighth of the sample.

This sample was also put to use in a study of T cells expressing NK-cell markers. As that second study puts it: Under 10 donors provided sorted CD3+CD56+NKG2C+, CD3+CD56+NKG2C- and CD3+CD56-NKG2C+ T-cell subsets, whose TCR beta-chain repertoires were profiled. Of the eight sequenced donors, seven were found to be HCMV-seropositive and one was found to be HCMV-seronegative. In several experiments an anti-gammadeltaTCR antibody was added to restrict sorting to alphabetaTCR-expressing T cells. For about 6 donors, the dominant CD3+CD56+NKG2C+ clonotypes were among the top 10 CD8+ clonotypes and accounted for about 1.0-7.5% of CD8+ T cells. Those dominant clonotypes were again the most abundant among CD3+CD56-NKG2C+ cells in a handful of donors, at roughly 25-60.1%. Whether the expanded NKG2C-expressing T cell clones were specific for HCMV antigens remained unclear. Randomly selected healthy volunteers, three men and five women, were used as the eight sequenced donors. HCMV serostatus was determined by detecting HCMV-specific IgG in serum with a commercial ELISA kit. For a handful of donors, bulk peripheral blood T-cell repertoires were also sequenced from unsorted PBMC. Reads were demultiplexed and grouped by UMI with MIGEC, and clonotypes were assembled and quantified with MiTCR. To remove erroneous sequences, TCR cDNA sequences were retained only when supported by two or more reads. The tcR package was used for downstream repertoire analysis, with clonotypes matched between fractions based on CDR3 nucleotide sequence plus V segment. Antigen specificity was annotated against VDJdb with VDJmatch, allowing one amino acid substitution in CDR3.

The sequenced sample was PBMCs. The TCR originated in a woman aged 18-35 years in good health.

The CDR3 reads CATSDATSGSYNEQFF. The nucleotides are TGTGCCACCAGTGATGCCACTAGCGGGAGTTACAATGAGCAGTTCTTC. The sequence links TRBV24-1 to TRBJ2-1; 11 bases in between match TRBD2. Per the germline V gene, KGHDR is the CDR1 and SFDVKD is the CDR2. Including the terminal cysteine and phenylalanine, the CDR3 comprises 16 residues. Of the read, only the CDR3 DNA is kept; its 48 bases are in frame from base 1. At the junction V is shortened by 3 bases and J by 4 bases; bases outside the gene matches: 4.